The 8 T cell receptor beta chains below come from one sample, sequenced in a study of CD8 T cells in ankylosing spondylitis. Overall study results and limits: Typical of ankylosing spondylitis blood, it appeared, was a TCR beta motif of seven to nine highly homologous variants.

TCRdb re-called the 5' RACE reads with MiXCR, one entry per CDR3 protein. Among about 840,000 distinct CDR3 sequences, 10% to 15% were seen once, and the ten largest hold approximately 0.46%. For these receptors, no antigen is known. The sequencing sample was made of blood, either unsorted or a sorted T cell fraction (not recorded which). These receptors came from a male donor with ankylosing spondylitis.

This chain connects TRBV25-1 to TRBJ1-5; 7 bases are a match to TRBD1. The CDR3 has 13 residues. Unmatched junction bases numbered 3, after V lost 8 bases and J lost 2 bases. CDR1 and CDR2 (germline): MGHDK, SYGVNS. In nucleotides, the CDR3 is TGTGCCAGCGCTGGGACAGGCAATCAGCCCCAGCATTTT. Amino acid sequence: CASAGTGNQPQHF.

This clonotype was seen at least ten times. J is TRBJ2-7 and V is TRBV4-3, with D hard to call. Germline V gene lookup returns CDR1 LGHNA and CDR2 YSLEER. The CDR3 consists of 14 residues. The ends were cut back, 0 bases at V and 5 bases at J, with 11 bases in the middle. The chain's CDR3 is CASSQDYLRDEQYF. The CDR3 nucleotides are TGCGCCAGCAGCCAAGATTACTTGAGAGACGAGCAGTACTTC.

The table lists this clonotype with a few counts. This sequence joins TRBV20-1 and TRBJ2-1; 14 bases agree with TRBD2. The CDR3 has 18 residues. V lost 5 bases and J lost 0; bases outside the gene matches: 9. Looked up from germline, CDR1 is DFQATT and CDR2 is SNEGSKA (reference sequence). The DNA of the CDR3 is TGCAGTGCTCGGGGACTAGCGGGAGCGGCGGCCTCCTACAATGAGCAGTTCTTC. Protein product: CSARGLAGAAASYNEQFF.

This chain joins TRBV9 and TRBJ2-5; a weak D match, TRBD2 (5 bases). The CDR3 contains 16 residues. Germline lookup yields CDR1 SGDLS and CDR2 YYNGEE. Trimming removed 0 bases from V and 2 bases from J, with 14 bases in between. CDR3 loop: CASSVGLRVQQETQYF. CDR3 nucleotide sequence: TGTGCCAGCAGCGTAGGTTTGAGGGTTCAGCAAGAGACCCAGTACTTC.

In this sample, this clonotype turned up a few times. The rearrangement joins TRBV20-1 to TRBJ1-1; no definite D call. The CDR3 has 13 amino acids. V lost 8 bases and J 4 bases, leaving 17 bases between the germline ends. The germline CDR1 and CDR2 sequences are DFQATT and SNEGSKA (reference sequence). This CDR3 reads CSQAEGEGTEAFF. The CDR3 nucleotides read TGCAGTCAGGCCGAGGGAGAGGGCACTGAAGCTTTCTTT.

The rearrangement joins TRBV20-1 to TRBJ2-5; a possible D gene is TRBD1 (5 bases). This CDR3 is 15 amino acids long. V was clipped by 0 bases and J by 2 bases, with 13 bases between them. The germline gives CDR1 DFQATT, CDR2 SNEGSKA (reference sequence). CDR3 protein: CSARDGKDIQETQYF. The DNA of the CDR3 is TGCAGTGCTAGAGATGGCAAGGACATTCAAGAGACCCAGTACTTC.

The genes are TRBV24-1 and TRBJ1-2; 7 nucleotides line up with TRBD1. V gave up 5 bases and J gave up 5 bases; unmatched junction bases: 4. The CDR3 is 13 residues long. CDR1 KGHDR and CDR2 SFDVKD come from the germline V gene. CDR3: CATSGQGAYGYTF. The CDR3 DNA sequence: TGTGCCACCAGTGGACAGGGCGCGTATGGCTACACCTTC.

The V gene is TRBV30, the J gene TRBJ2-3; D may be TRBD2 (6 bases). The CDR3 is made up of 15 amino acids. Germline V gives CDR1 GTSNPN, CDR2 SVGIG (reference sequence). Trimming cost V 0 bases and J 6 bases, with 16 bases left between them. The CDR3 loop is CAWSVLGGIGDTQYF. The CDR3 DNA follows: TGTGCCTGGAGTGTCCTGGGGGGTATCGGGGATACGCAGTATTTT.